The TCR beta chain under discussion was sequenced for a study of T cells in Graves' hyperthyroidism and ophthalmopathy. Study-wide findings and caveats: Most thyroid clonotypes with frequency above 0.001 were detected in blood. Stable hyperthyroidism was told apart from ophthalmopathy by a model built on 13 V-J features.

This CDR3 has 11 amino acids. Trimming took 3 bases from V and 6 from J, leaving 3 bases between them. Germline-derived CDR1 and CDR2 are SEHNR and FQNEAQ (reference sequence). The TCR beta CDR3 regions underwent amplification using RNA transcripts as the source. A set of HTBI primers served as the primers for a first-round RT-PCR of the TCR CDR3. Via MiXCR, TCRdb re-called the multiplex PCR reads, giving one row per CDR3 protein. This sample carries 530,000 or so distinct CDR3 sequences, around 45% of them seen once, and the ten largest clones take about 8%. This clonotype was observed many times. Its antigen is still unknown. Patients counted as stable if ophthalmopathy did not develop within 18 months. On the basis of clinical symptoms, serum thyroxine and TRAb, thyroid ultrasound and orbital computed tomography, diagnoses were made.

The chain carries TRBV7-9 and TRBJ2-1; no clear D. The TCR comes from a woman in her late teens or twenties with Graves' hyperthyroidism. Sample: peripheral blood or thyroid tissue (not recorded which). In nucleotides, the CDR3 is TGTGCCAGCAGCTTTAGCAATGAGCAGTTCTTC. As protein: CASSFSNEQFF.